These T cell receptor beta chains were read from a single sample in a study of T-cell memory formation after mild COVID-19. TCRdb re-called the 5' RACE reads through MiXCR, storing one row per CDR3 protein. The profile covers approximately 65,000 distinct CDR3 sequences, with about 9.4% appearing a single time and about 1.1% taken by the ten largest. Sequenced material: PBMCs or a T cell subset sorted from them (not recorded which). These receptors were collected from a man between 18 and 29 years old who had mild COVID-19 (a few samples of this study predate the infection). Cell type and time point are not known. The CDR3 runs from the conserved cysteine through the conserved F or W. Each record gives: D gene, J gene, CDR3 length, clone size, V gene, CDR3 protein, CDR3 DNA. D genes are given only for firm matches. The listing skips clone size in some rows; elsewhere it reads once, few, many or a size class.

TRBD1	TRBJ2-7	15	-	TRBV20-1	CSARGLGDSPYEQYF	TGCAGTGCTAGAGGTTTGGGGGACAGCCCCTACGAGCAGTACTTC
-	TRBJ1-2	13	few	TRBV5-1	CASRLQGDDGYTF	TGCGCCAGCAGGTTACAGGGAGATGATGGCTACACCTTC
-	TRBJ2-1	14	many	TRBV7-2	CASSLERTENEQFF	TGTGCCAGCAGCTTAGAGAGGACAGAGAATGAGCAGTTCTTC
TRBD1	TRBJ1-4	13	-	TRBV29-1	CSVEAIQGEKLFF	TGCAGCGTTGAGGCCATACAGGGGGAAAAACTGTTTTTT
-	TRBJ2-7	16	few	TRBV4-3	CASSRLNWDEAYEQYF	TGCGCCAGCAGCCGCCTAAACTGGGACGAAGCCTACGAGCAGTACTTC
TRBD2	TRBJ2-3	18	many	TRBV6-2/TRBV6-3	CASSKQPQLAGETDTQYF	TGTGCCAGCAGTAAACAACCCCAACTAGCGGGGGAGACAGATACGCAGTATTTT
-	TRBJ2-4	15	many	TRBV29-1	CSVETGSLAKNIQYF	TGCAGCGTCGAGACAGGTTCACTAGCCAAAAACATTCAGTACTTC
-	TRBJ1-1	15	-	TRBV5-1	CASSLAGAANTEAFF	TGCGCCAGCAGCTTGGCTGGGGCGGCGAACACTGAAGCTTTCTTT
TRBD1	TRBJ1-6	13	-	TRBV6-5	CASSGDSNSPLHF	TGTGCCAGCAGTGGGGACAGTAATTCACCCCTCCACTTT
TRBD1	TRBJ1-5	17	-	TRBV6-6	CASSYFPPGTGGQPQHF	TGTGCCAGCAGTTACTTCCCCCCCGGGACAGGGGGCCAGCCCCAGCATTTT
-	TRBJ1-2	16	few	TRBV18	CASSEGRSGGRYGYTF	TGTGCCAGCTCAGAGGGACGGAGTGGAGGGCGCTATGGCTACACCTTC
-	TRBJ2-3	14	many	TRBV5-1	CASSLETSTDTQYF	TGCGCCAGCAGCTTGGAGACCAGCACAGATACGCAGTATTTT
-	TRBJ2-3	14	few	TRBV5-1	CASSPETYTDTQYF	TGCGCCAGCAGCCCAGAGACTTACACAGATACGCAGTATTTT
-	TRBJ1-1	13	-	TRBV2	CASRGRGNTEAFF	TGTGCCAGCAGAGGCAGGGGGAACACTGAAGCTTTCTTT
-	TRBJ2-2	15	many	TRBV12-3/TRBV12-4	CASSLNSRSTGELFF	TGTGCCAGCAGTTTAAACAGCCGGAGCACCGGGGAGCTGTTTTTT
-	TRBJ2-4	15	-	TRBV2	CASSPKGPAKNIQYF	TGTGCCAGCAGTCCCAAGGGACCAGCCAAAAACATTCAGTACTTC
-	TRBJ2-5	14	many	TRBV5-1	CASSPGSNQETQYF	TGCGCCAGCAGCCCTGGGTCAAACCAAGAGACCCAGTACTTC